A selection of T cell receptor beta chains follows, all from one sample in a study of shared clonotypes between healthy human individuals. The data were produced by immunoSEQ multiplex PCR, yet TCRdb's version contains in-frame clones alone and is incomplete. The sample contains about 2 million clones, about 95% of which appear only once. Input material: naive CD8+ T cells sorted from blood. These TCRs come from a young man in good health. Each CDR3 is given with its conserved first and last residue. D genes are given only for firm matches.

>TRBV6-1|TRBJ2-7|TRBD2
CASSELAGGPGGYEQYF
>TRBV15|TRBJ1-2|-
CATSRAEGGYTF
>TRBV13|TRBJ2-3|-
CASSLSLVGGDFTDTQYF
>TRBV7-9|TRBJ1-1|-
CASSFLGSGNTEAFF
>TRBV27|TRBJ2-6|-
CASSIRSGANVLTF
>TRBV4-1|TRBJ2-2|-
CASSLPGGTNTGELFF
>TRBV13|TRBJ2-3|TRBD2
CASSPDPTGGGALFTDTQYF
>TRBV4-1|TRBJ2-7|-
CASSLAGQSYEQYF
>TRBV6-5|TRBJ2-3|-
CASSYSIGVDTQYF
>TRBV5-4|TRBJ2-1|-
CASSTGGEQFF
>TRBV2|TRBJ2-5|-
CASSESVGRGTQETQYF
>TRBV13|TRBJ1-1|-
CASSLHGAENTEAFF
>TRBV7-9|TRBJ1-5|-
CASSQWESNQPQHF
>TRBV6-5|TRBJ1-2|-
CASSVPEGQNYGYTF
>TRBV7-9|TRBJ1-1|-
CASSLGQGTNTEAFF
>TRBV21-1|TRBJ2-7|-
CASTQGRGLNYEQYF
>TRBV13|TRBJ2-3|-
CASSFRLGPDTQYF
>TRBV5-4|TRBJ2-5|TRBD2
CASSRLAGGPQETQYF
>TRBV5-1|TRBJ2-7|-
CASRRTDTYEQYF
>TRBV4-1|TRBJ2-1|-
CASSQGPGPYNEQFF
>TRBV7-2|TRBJ2-2|-
CASSSLGRVKTGTGELFF
>TRBV6-5|TRBJ1-2|-
CASSLTGIADYGYTF
>TRBV5-1|TRBJ2-7|TRBD1
CASSSPGQGTYEQYF
>TRBV6-1|TRBJ2-6|-
CASSEAPTGTPGGANVLTF
>TRBV28|TRBJ2-3|TRBD1
CASSLGGTGDTDTQYF
>TRBV7-9|TRBJ2-7|-
CASSYDYEQYF
>TRBV7-9|TRBJ1-3|-
CASSLIGTIYF
>TRBV10-1|TRBJ1-1|TRBD1
CASSESGTATVNTEAFF
>TRBV30|TRBJ1-6|-
CAWRARDLNSPLHF
>TRBV30|TRBJ2-2|TRBD1
CAWSQYSGGTGELFF
>TRBV11-2|TRBJ1-6|-
CASSLEGVHSPLHF
>TRBV27|TRBJ2-5|TRBD2
CASSSSSGGVTQYF
>TRBV6-4|TRBJ2-7|TRBD1
CASSDYRDRGKYEQYF
>TRBV28|TRBJ2-7|-
CASSLAPRTVLSYEQYF
>TRBV5-1|TRBJ2-1|TRBD2
CASSLVAGIGNEQFF
>TRBV12-5|TRBJ1-5|-
CASGLVPRGNQPQHF
>TRBV27|TRBJ2-7|-
CASSSTWSYEQYF
>TRBV4-1|TRBJ2-7|-
CASSHYTGSYEQYF
>TRBV19|TRBJ1-1|-
CASSTYEVDTEAFF
>TRBV6-1|TRBJ2-3|TRBD2
CASSGWTSGGAPPDTQYF
>TRBV29-1|TRBJ1-2|-
CSAGGGQLEGYTF
>TRBV7-9|TRBJ2-7|-
CASSPTLQAYEQYF
>TRBV7-9|TRBJ2-3|TRBD1
CASSSDAGQVNFFSDTQYF
>TRBV9|TRBJ1-6|-
CASSVGEVHSNYSPLHF
>TRBV11-2|TRBJ2-5|-
CASSLGAFQETQYF
>TRBV7-9|TRBJ1-1|TRBD1
CASSDLGTGIDTEAFF
>TRBV27|TRBJ2-1|TRBD2
CASSLGGLAGDFSYNEQFF
>TRBV5-5|TRBJ2-7|TRBD1
CASSPGQGASYEQYF
>TRBV4-1|TRBJ2-3|-
CASSQVPDTQYF
>TRBV10-2|TRBJ1-5|-
CASSESAGLSNQPQHF
>TRBV7-9|TRBJ1-2|TRBD1
CASSSGQGTTYGYTF